Below, one T cell receptor (beta chain) is given with its context. Its antigen remains unknown. The entry originates in a study of CD8+ T cells in alopecia areata. The wider study: Treated patients were dosed with oral tofacitinib, taking 5 to 10 mg twice daily. Overall study results and limits: For lesional scalp, especially alopecia totalis/universalis, clonality was higher than in normal scalp.

Treatment reported: oral pan-JAK inhibitor, 5-10 mg twice daily. Investigators isolated RNA and reverse transcribed it into cDNA to act as the sequencing template. Here immunoSEQ multiplex PCR was the method, and the copy in TCRdb shows in-frame clones only, minus some. The sample includes roughly 250,000 clones, 60% of them seen just once. Per the germline V gene, CDR1 is SGHDT and CDR2 is YYEEEE. Between the trimmed V and J ends, which lost 5 bases and 7 bases, there was a span of 7 bases. The CDR3 has 12 amino acids. The sequence was collected from a human donor with alopecia areata. The input for sequencing was CD4+ T cells sorted from blood, taken around week 54, from a patient treated with tofacitinib. The chain recombines TRBV5-6 with TRBJ1-6, with D maybe TRBD1 (6 bases). The CDR3 here is CASSGQNSPLHF. The CDR3 DNA is TGTGCCAGCAGTGGACAGAATTCACCCCTCCACTTT.